This record concerns one T cell receptor beta chain sequence. What it binds is unknown. CDR1 is MNHEY and CDR2 is SMNVEV in the germline V gene (reference sequence). The CDR3 sequence is 14 residues long. V shed 5 bases and J shed 5 bases, with 15 bases lying between them. This record comes from a study of shared clonotypes between healthy human individuals. Profiled with immunoSEQ multiplex PCR; TCRdb holds only in-frame clones, not every one. The data contain around 750,000 clones, around 74% of them seen just once; the ten biggest clones take up less than 2%. Findings and limits, study-wide: Sharing across four donors was highest in naive CD4 (around 5%) and lowest in memory CD8 (around 0.4%). Few donors limited the genetic and exposure-history diversity represented. Sorted-subset samples were not fully sequenced, rarefaction indicated.

The chain couples TRBV27 to TRBJ2-5, with D possibly TRBD2 on 5 matching bases. Sequencing was performed on memory CD4+ T cells sorted from blood. Subset meaning: CD45RA-negative fraction. This clonotype originated in a woman in her thirties in good health. The CDR3 nucleotides read TGTGCCAGCAGTCCCAACGTGGGCGGGGAGACCCAGTACTTC. This codes for CASSPNVGGETQYF.